The 24 T cell receptor beta chains presented below share a single source sample, sequenced in a study of metastatic and nonmetastatic thyroid tumors (dated by TCRdb to about 2020). No treatment had been received by any patient before thyroid surgery. Receptors were amplified or captured by PCR. The run used an Illumina HiSeq 4000. TCRdb took the public reads, trimmed them with fastp at Q25, ran MiXCR for clone calling and kept in-frame beta chains. This sample lists roughly 40,000 clones; roughly a sixth were detected once. Around 9.9% of the sample comes from the top ten. Sequencing was done on a sample of tumor tissue. All receptors come from a female donor with papillary thyroid cancer or a benign thyroid nodule (not recorded which). Some clones in this sample may be carry-over from other donors' samples.

This clone has at least ten counts. The V call is TRBV20-1, the J call TRBJ2-3; D is perhaps TRBD1 or TRBD2 (6 bases each). The V and J ends lost 3 bases and 0 bases respectively, with 16 bases between them. Germline V gene sequence: CDR1 DFQATT, CDR2 SNEGSKA (reference sequence). The CDR3 is 16 residues long. The CDR3 loop reads CSASPATGRSTDTQYF. The CDR3 DNA sequence: TGCAGTGCTAGTCCCGCAACAGGGAGGAGCACAGATACGCAGTATTTT.

V usage is TRBV6-4 and J usage is TRBJ2-1, with a weak D call TRBD2 (6 bases). The germline V gene encodes CDR1 MRHNA and CDR2 SNTAGT. The length of the CDR3 is 16 residues. V lost 6 bases, J lost 4 bases, and 19 bases lay in between. This chain's CDR3 is CASRGASVRCYNEQFF. Here the CDR3 DNA reads TGTGCCAGCAGGGGCGCTAGCGTGAGATGTTACAATGAGCAGTTCTTC.

This clone was detected many times. Other DNA sequences in the same sample also yield this CDR3. The chain has TRBV11-1 and TRBJ2-2; D tentatively fits TRBD1 or TRBD2 (5 bases each). The germline V gene has CDR1 SGHAT and CDR2 FQDESV (reference sequence). Between the trimmed V and J ends, which lost 1 base and 5 bases, there was a span of 20 bases. The length of the CDR3 is 18 residues. The CDR3 nucleotides read TGTGCCAGCAGCTTAGGGCGCCGGACACGCCCGGGGACCGGGGAGCTGTTTTTT. Encoded protein: CASSLGRRTRPGTGELFF.

This clone was counted at least ten times. The chain joins TRBV7-3 to TRBJ2-2; D call uncertain. CDR3 length: 13 residues. Germline V gene sequence: CDR1 SGHTA, CDR2 FQGTGA. V lost 1 base and J 4 bases, leaving 4 bases between the germline ends. The CDR3 bases are TGTGCCAGCAGCTTAAGCGTCACCGGGGAGCTGTTTTTT. This sequence encodes CASSLSVTGELFF.

Note on this clone: Since the CDR3 does not end with the conserved phenylalanine or tryptophan, this likely comes from a read error. This chain joins TRBV4-1 and TRBJ2-7; TRBD2 matches 14 bases. Germline V gene data show CDR1 as MGHRA and CDR2 as YSYEKL. The CDR3 contains 19 residues. V lost 0 bases, J lost 0 bases, and 7 bases stayed unmatched. The CDR3 sequence: CASSQERLAGGGISYEQYL. CDR3 DNA sequence: TGCGCCAGCAGCCAAGAGAGACTAGCGGGAGGGGGCATCTCCTACGAGCAGTACCTC.

This clone was seen ten or more times. V is TRBV6-4 and J is TRBJ2-2; TRBD2 matches 15 bases. Germline V gene sequence: CDR1 MRHNA, CDR2 SNTAGT. J lost 2 bases, V lost 6 bases, and 13 bases had no gene match. The CDR3 runs 20 residues. This CDR3 is CASRKLPGLAGGGNTGELFF. For the CDR3, the DNA is TGTGCCAGCAGAAAATTGCCCGGACTAGCGGGAGGGGGAAACACCGGGGAGCTGTTTTTT.

This clone has ten or more counts. V and J are TRBV6-6 and TRBJ1-1, with D unclear. CDR3 length: 13 residues. V gave up 0 bases and J gave up 11 bases, with 13 bases separating them. CDR1 is MNHNY and CDR2 is SVGAGI in the germline V gene (reference sequence). The CDR3 DNA follows: TGTGCCAGCAGTTACTCGAGGGCCCCAGAGGCTTTCTTT. Residues: CASSYSRAPEAFF.

The chain links TRBV20-1 to TRBJ2-1; D may match TRBD1 or TRBD2 (5 bases each). Germline V gene sequence: CDR1 DFQATT, CDR2 SNEGSKA (reference sequence). The CDR3 is 12 residues long. Trimming stripped 8 bases from V and 5 bases from J, with 13 bases between. The CDR3 DNA reads as TGCAGTCCCCGGGGCCTACACAATGAGCAGTTCTTC. It encodes CSPRGLHNEQFF.

This clone was counted at least ten times. This may arise from a read error, as a much more abundant clone is one base away. The chain is built from TRBV5-1 and TRBJ2-7; 9 bases agree with TRBD2. Per germline, CDR1 SGHRS and CDR2 YFSETQ. This CDR3 comprises 15 residues. The CDR3 sequence: CASSLDSGSFYGQYF. The CDR3 nucleotides read TGCGCCAGCAGCTTGGATAGCGGGAGTTTCTACGGGCAGTACTTC.

This clone showed up many times. V usage is TRBV28 and J usage is TRBJ1-3, with D uncertain. This CDR3 contains 12 residues. In germline, CDR1 is MDHEN, CDR2 SYDVKM. Trimming cost V 6 bases and J 3 bases, with 6 bases left between them. This CDR3 is CASRKLGNTIYF. CDR3 in DNA: TGTGCCAGCAGAAAACTTGGAAACACCATATATTTT.

This clone was detected many times. The DNA of the CDR3 is TGCAGTGCTGCCGGGACAGGAAACTATGGCTACACCTTC. Translated, it gives CSAAGTGNYGYTF. V gene TRBV20-1 combines with J gene TRBJ1-2; 8 bases agree with TRBD1. J lost 2 bases, V lost 5 bases, and 4 bases had no gene match. CDR3 size: 13 residues. CDR1 and CDR2 from the germline V gene are DFQATT and SNEGSKA (reference sequence).

This clone was seen many times. The chain carries TRBV20-1 and TRBJ2-1; the D gene could be TRBD1 or TRBD2 (5 bases each). The CDR3 is 15 amino acids. V lost 6 bases and J lost 4, with 19 bases in between. Germline loops: CDR1 DFQATT, CDR2 SNEGSKA (reference sequence). The CDR3 DNA sequence: TGCAGTGCCGAGGACCACTCGGGACCATACAATGAGCAGTTCTTC. Amino acids: CSAEDHSGPYNEQFF.

The gene calls are TRBV20-1 and TRBJ2-7, with a tentative D call TRBD1 (5 bases). The CDR3 is made up of 12 amino acids. Per germline, CDR1 DFQATT and CDR2 SNEGSKA (reference sequence). V was trimmed by 4 bases and J by 4 bases, leaving 11 bases between them. CDR3 sequence (DNA): TGCAGTGCTACCCCCGACAGATACGAGCAGTACTTC. This translates into CSATPDRYEQYF.

Many counts were recorded for this clone. The CDR3 bases are TGTGCCAGTACTAGACTAGCGGGAGACACCGGGGAGCTGTTTTTT. Translating gives CASTRLAGDTGELFF. V gene TRBV19 combines with J gene TRBJ2-2, with TRBD2 matching over 12 bases. Germline trimming cut 7 bases from V and 3 bases from J; bases unmatched to any gene: 3. Germline V CDR1 and CDR2: LNHDA, SQIVND (reference sequence). The CDR3 covers 15 residues.

Many counts were recorded for this clone. The V and J genes are TRBV3-1 and TRBJ1-1; D might be TRBD1 (6 bases). CDR3 length equals 12 residues. V lost 5 bases and J lost 3, with 7 bases in between. Germline V gives CDR1 LGHDT, CDR2 YNNKEL (reference sequence). This chain's CDR3 is CASSAGDTEAFF. In DNA form, the CDR3 reads TGTGCCAGCAGCGCAGGGGACACTGAAGCTTTCTTT.

This clone has ten or more counts. This chain joins TRBV20-1 and TRBJ2-3, with TRBD1 matching over 7 bases. Looked up from germline, CDR1 is DFQATT and CDR2 is SNEGSKA (reference sequence). The V gene end was trimmed by 0 bases and the J gene end by 7 bases; junction bases not matched to a gene: 7. This CDR3 has 14 amino acids. The CDR3 region is CSARDRQGTNTQYF. CDR3 nucleotides: TGCAGTGCTAGAGATAGACAGGGCACCAATACGCAGTATTTT.

This clone appeared many times. This CDR3 is CSARGSTDTQYF. In nucleotides, the CDR3 is TGCAGTGCTAGGGGATCCACAGATACGCAGTATTTT. The rearrangement uses TRBV20-1 and TRBJ2-3; no clear D. Deletions cut 3 bases from V and 2 bases from J, with 6 bases between. The CDR3 has 12 residues. Germline V lookup: CDR1 DFQATT, CDR2 SNEGSKA (reference sequence).

This clone was seen many times. Germline is not matched at one junction end, which may reflect a read error. The chain joins TRBV5-6 to TRBJ2-7; D gene uncertain. The CDR3 consists of 13 residues. The germline V gene encodes CDR1 SGHDT and CDR2 YYEEEE. The CDR3, as DNA: TGTGCCAGCAGCTTGTTTAGCTCCCACGAGCAGTACTTC. Its translation: CASSLFSSHEQYF.

Points on this clone: An end of the junction differs from the germline gene, which may be a read error. The chain combines TRBV19 with TRBJ2-7; D ambiguous. Germline V CDR1 and CDR2: LNHDA, SQIVND (reference sequence). The CDR3 is 16 residues long. DNA for the CDR3: TGTGCCAGTAGTATATCTGCAGATAGGAGCTCCTACGATCAGTACTTC. Translated, it gives CASSISADRSSYDQYF.

This clone was counted a single time. Compared with germline, one end of the junction differs, possibly owing to a read error. The chain couples TRBV11-2 to TRBJ2-7; D possibly corresponds to TRBD1 (6 bases). Germline CDR1 SGHAT, CDR2 FQNNGV. The CDR3 has 15 residues. CDR3 DNA: TGTGCCAGCAGCTTAGGGACAGTGTCCCGTTACGATCAGTACTTC. Residues: CASSLGTVSRYDQYF.

Ten or more counts support this clone. The CDR3 DNA reads TGTGCCAGCAGCCAAGGGCTCCGGAATTCACCCCTCCACTTT. Amino acid sequence: CASSQGLRNSPLHF. This rearrangement joins TRBV3-1 to TRBJ1-6; no reliable D call. Germline V gene data show CDR1 as LGHDT and CDR2 as YNNKEL (reference sequence). The CDR3 is made up of 14 amino acids. Trimming stripped 1 base from V and 7 bases from J, with 8 bases between.

This clone was counted a single time. The junction differs from germline at one of its ends, possibly a read error. The V gene is TRBV7-2, the J gene TRBJ2-2; 8 bases fit TRBD2. Per germline, CDR1 SGHTA and CDR2 FQGNSA. This CDR3 region has 14 residues. CDR3 protein: CASIPGLATGELFF. As DNA, the CDR3 is TGTGCCAGCATCCCCGGACTAGCTACCGGGGAGCTGTTTTTC.

Worth noting for this clone: This sample includes further DNA sequences coding for the same CDR3. The chain links TRBV29-1 to TRBJ2-7; 9 nucleotides align to TRBD1. V lost 2 bases, J lost 5 bases, and 7 bases stayed unmatched. Germline values: CDR1 SQVTM, CDR2 ANQGSEA. The CDR3 is made up of 14 amino acids. As DNA, the CDR3 is TGCAGCGTTGAACCGGGACAGGGTATTGACGAGCAGTACTTC. Translated, it gives CSVEPGQGIDEQYF.

This clone was seen ten or more times. The junction does not match germline at one end; this may be a read error. At the DNA level, this CDR3 is encoded by other sequences in the same sample as well. The chain carries TRBV6-2 or TRBV6-3 and TRBJ2-7; D not resolved. Per germline, CDR1 MNHEY and CDR2 SVGEGT. The CDR3 spans 12 residues. As DNA, the CDR3 is TGTACCAGCAGTTACCCCGGAGTCGAGCAGTACTTC. Amino acids: CTSSYPGVEQYF.